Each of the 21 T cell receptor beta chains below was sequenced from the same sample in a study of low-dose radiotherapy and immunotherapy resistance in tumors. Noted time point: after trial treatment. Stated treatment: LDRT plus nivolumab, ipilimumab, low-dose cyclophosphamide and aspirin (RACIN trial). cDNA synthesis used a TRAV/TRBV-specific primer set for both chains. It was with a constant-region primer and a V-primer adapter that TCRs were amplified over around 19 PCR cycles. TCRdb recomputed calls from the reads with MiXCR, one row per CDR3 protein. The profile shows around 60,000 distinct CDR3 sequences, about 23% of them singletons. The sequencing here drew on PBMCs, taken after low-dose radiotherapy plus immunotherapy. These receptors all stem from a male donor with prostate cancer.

The CDR3 is CASSYQRGASPLSSYNEQFF. The CDR3 nucleotides read TGTGCCAGCAGCTACCAGCGGGGGGCCTCCCCCTTAAGCTCCTACAATGAGCAGTTCTTC. This sequence joins TRBV14 and TRBJ2-1; 9 bases are shared with TRBD2. The length of the CDR3 is 20 residues. V shed 5 bases and J 0 bases; nucleotides not matched to a gene: 17. CDR1 and CDR2 (germline): SGHDN, FVKESK.

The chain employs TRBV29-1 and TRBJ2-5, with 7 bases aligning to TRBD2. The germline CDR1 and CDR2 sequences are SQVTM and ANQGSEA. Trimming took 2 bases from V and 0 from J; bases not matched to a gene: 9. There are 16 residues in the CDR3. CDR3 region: CSVESPTSLYQETQYF. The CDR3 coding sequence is TGCAGCGTTGAATCACCGACTAGCCTGTACCAAGAGACCCAGTACTTC.

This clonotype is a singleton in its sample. The CDR3 region is CASSQPKGAVEQFF. The CDR3 DNA follows: TGTGCCAGCAGCCAACCTAAGGGGGCGGTTGAGCAGTTCTTC. This chain uses TRBV28 with TRBJ2-1; 7 bases agree with TRBD1. The CDR3 consists of 14 residues. The V segment lost 6 bases and the J segment 9 bases; nucleotides outside the gene matches: 11. In germline, CDR1 is MDHEN, CDR2 SYDVKM.

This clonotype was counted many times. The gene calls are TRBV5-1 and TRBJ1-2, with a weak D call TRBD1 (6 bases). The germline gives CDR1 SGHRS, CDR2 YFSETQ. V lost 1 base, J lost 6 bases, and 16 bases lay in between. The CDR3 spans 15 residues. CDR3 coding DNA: TGCGCCAGCAGCTTGAGTCAGGGGATTCTAGATGGCTACACCTTC. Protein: CASSLSQGILDGYTF.

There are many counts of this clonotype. For the CDR3, the DNA is TGCAGTGCTAGCGAGGCATACTATGGCTACACCTTC. This translates into CSASEAYYGYTF. V is TRBV20-1 and J is TRBJ1-2; D gene ambiguous. Germline assignment: CDR1 DFQATT and CDR2 SNEGSKA (reference sequence). The CDR3 totals 12 residues. Deletions cut 3 bases from V and 3 bases from J, with 8 bases between.

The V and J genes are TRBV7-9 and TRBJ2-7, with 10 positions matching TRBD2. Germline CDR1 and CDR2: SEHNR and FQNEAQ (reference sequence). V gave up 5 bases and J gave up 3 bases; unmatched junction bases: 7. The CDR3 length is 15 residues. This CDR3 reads CASSTSGRVYYEQYF. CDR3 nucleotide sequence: TGTGCCAGCAGCACAAGCGGGAGGGTCTACTACGAGCAGTACTTC.

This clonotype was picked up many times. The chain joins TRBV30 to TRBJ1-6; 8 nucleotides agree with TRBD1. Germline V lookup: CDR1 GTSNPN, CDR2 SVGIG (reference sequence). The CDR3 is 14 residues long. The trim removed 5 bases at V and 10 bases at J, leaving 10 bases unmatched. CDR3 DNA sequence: TGTGCCTGGGGGCCCAGGGGGCTCGGCTCACCCCTCCACTTT. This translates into CAWGPRGLGSPLHF. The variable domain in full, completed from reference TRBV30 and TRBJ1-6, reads SQTIHQWPATLVQPVGSPLSLECTVEGTSNPNLYWYRQAAGRGLQLLFYSVGIGQISSEVPQNLSASRPQDRQFILSSKKLLLSDSGFYLCAWGPRGLGSPLHFGNGTRLTVT.

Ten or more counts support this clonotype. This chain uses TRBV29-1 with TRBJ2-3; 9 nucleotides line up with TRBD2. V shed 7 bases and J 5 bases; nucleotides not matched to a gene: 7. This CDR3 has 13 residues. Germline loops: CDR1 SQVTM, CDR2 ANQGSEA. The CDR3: CSASGGPEDTQYF. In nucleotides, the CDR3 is TGCAGCGCGAGCGGGGGGCCTGAAGATACGCAGTATTTT.

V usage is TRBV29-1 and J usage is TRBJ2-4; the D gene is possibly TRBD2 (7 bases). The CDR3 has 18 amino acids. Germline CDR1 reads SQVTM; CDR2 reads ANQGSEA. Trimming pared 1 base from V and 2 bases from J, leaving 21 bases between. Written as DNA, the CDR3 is TGCAGCGTTGAAGGCTTAGGGGGGGGAATCGTGACCAAAAACATTCAGTACTTC. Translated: CSVEGLGGGIVTKNIQYF.

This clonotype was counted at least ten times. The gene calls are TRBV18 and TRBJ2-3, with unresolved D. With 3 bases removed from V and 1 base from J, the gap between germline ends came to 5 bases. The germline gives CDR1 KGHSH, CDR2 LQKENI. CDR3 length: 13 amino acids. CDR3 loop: CASSPDGTDTQYF. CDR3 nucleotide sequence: TGTGCCAGCTCACCGGACGGCACAGATACGCAGTATTTT.

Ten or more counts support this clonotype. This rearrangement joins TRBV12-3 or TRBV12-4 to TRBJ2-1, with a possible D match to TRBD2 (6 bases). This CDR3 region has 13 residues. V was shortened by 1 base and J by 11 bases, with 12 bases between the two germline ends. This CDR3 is CASSLVQGGKQFF. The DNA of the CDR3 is TGTGCCAGCAGTTTAGTCCAGGGAGGCAAGCAGTTCTTC.

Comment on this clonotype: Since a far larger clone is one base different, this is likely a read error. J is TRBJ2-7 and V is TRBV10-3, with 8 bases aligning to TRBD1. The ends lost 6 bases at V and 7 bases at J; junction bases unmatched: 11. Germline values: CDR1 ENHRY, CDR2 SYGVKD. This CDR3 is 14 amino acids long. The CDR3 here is CAISGDRTYNEQYF. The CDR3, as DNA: TGTGCCATCAGCGGGGACAGGACCTACAATGAGCAGTACTTC.

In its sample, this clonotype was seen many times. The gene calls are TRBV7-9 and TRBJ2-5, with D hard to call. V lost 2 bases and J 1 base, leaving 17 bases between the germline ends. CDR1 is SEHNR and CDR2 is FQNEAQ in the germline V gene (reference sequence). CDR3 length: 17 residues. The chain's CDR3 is CASSLYGRTLLQETQYF. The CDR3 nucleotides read TGTGCCAGCAGCTTATACGGAAGAACTCTCCTCCAAGAGACCCAGTACTTC.

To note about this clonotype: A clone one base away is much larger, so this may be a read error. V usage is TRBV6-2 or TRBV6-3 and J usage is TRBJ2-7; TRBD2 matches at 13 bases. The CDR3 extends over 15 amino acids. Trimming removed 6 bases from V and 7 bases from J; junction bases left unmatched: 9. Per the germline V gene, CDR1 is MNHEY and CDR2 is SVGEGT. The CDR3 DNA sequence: TGTGCCAGCAGCAGCGGGACTAGCGGGATCAATGAGCAGTACTTC. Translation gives CASSSGTSGINEQYF.

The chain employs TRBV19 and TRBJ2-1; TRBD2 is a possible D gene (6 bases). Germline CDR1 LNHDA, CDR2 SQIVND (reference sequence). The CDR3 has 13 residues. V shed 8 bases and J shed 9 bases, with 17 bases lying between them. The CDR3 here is CASGGTAGVEQFF. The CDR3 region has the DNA TGTGCCAGTGGTGGGACTGCCGGCGTTGAGCAGTTCTTC.

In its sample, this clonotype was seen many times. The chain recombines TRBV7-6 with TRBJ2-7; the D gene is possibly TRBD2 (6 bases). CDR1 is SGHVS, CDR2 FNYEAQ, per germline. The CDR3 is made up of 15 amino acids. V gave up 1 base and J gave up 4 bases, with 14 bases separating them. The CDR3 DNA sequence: TGTGCCAGCAGCTTAGAGGTGGGGGGAATATACGAGCAGTACTTC. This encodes CASSLEVGGIYEQYF.

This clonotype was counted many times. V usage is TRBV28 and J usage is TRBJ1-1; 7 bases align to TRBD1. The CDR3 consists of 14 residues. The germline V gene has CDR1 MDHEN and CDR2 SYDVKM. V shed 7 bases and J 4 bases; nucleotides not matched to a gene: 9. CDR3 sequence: CASNFAGGGTEAFF. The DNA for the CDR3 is TGTGCCAGCAATTTTGCAGGGGGGGGCACTGAAGCTTTCTTT.

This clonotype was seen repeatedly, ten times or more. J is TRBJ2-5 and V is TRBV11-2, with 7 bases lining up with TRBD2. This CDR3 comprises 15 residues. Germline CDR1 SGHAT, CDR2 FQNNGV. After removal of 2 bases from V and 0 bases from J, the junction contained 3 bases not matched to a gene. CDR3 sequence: CASSLNGGYQETQYF. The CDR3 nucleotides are TGTGCCAGCAGCTTAAACGGGGGGTACCAAGAGACCCAGTACTTC.

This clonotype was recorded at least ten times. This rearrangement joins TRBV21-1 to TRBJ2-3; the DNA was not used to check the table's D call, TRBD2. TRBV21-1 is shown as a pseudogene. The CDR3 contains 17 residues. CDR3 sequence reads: CARGLAGGPVPPDTQYF. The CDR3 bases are TGTGCCAGGGGACTAGCGGGGGGGCCGGTGCCCCCAGATACGCAGTATTTT.

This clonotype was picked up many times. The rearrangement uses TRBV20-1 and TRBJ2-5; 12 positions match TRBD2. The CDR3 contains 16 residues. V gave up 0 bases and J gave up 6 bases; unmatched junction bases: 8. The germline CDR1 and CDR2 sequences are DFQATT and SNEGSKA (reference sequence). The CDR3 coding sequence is TGCAGTGCTAGAGATCTCCGACTAGCGGGAGCTAAGACCCAGTACTTC. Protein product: CSARDLRLAGAKTQYF.

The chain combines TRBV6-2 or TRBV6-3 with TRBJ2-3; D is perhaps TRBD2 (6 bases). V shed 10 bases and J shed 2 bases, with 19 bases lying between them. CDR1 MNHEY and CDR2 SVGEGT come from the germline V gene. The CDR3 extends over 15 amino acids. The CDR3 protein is CAKYTTGGTTDTQYF. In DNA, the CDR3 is TGTGCCAAATACACAACCGGGGGAACCACAGATACGCAGTATTTT.